This T cell receptor (beta chain) originates from a study of T cell repertoires in cytomegalovirus infection. TCRdb redid the calling of the reads with MiXCR, one entry per CDR3 protein. The sample consists of some 940,000 distinct CDR3 sequences, around 30% of them appearing once. The germline CDR1 and CDR2 sequences are SEHNR and FQNEAQ (reference sequence). This CDR3 comprises 13 residues. Comment on this clonotype: What it binds is not known.

This receptor was identified in a human donor in good health (CMV status not recorded). Some clones in this sample may be carry-over from other donors' samples. This specimen was cultured CD8+ T cells from PBMCs, taken from culture after CMV antigen stimulation. The chain carries TRBV7-9 and TRBJ2-3, with 8 bases that match TRBD1. CDR3 coding DNA: TGTGCTTATTCAGGGGGCGCGACAGATACGCAGTATTTT. The encoded protein is CAYSGGATDTQYF.